These T cell receptor beta chains were read from a single sample in a study of T cell responses to AZD1222 COVID-19 vaccine. Here immunoSEQ multiplex PCR was the method, and the copy in TCRdb shows in-frame clones only, minus some. The table has roughly 130,000 clones, roughly 86% seen once. The sequencing here drew on peripheral blood, taken on day 0 of AZD1222 vaccination. These receptors originate from an adult in good health. Both conserved end residues are part of each CDR3. A D gene is named only where the DNA matches it firmly. The size field is filled for only some rows; it gives once, few, many or a size class.

DNA	CDR3	V	J	D	size
TGTGCCAGCAGTCCCAGGGCAACCCGGAGTCAGCCCCAGCATTTT	CASSPRATRSQPQHF	TRBV27	TRBJ1-5	NA	once
TGTGCCAGCAGTGAAGGGGGGCCTTATAGCAATCAGCCCCAGCATTTT	CASSEGGPYSNQPQHF	TRBV2	TRBJ1-5	NA	NA
TGTGCCAGCAGTGCACAGGAGAACACTGAAGCTTTCTTT	CASSAQENTEAFF	TRBV6-4	TRBJ1-1	NA	NA
TGTGCCAGCAGCGTAGAGGACAACCCCTCTGGAAACACCATATATTTT	CASSVEDNPSGNTIYF	TRBV9	TRBJ1-3	NA	NA
TGTGCCACCGGGAGCTCCCTGGGGCAAGAGACCCAGTACTTC	CATGSSLGQETQYF	TRBV24-1	TRBJ2-5	NA	NA
TGTGCCAGCAGTTCGGGGAGCCAGCCCCAGCATTTT	CASSSGSQPQHF	TRBV27	TRBJ1-5	NA	NA
TGTGCCAGCAGTTTAAGGCGGGGTGGGGATGAAAAACTGTTTTTT	CASSLRRGGDEKLFF	TRBV13	TRBJ1-4	NA	NA
TGCGCCAGCAGACACAGAGGGACAGGGTACAGGGAGACCCAGTACTTC	CASRHRGTGYRETQYF	TRBV23-1	TRBJ2-5	TRBD1	NA
TGTGCCAGCAGGGGCGTTCCAGAGACCCAGTACTTC	CASRGVPETQYF	TRBV12-3/TRBV12-4	TRBJ2-5	NA	once
TGTGCCAGCAGCTCCCAGGGAGACCCTCTTTCTGGGGGTACGCAGTATTTT	CASSSQGDPLSGGTQYF	TRBV7-2	TRBJ2-3	NA	few
TGTGCCAGCAGCCCGCGGACAGGGGGATATACTGAAGCTTTCTTT	CASSPRTGGYTEAFF	TRBV27	TRBJ1-1	TRBD1	NA
TGTGCCAGCAGCTTAGGGGACAGAGACACTGAAGCTTTCTTT	CASSLGDRDTEAFF	TRBV13	TRBJ1-1	NA	NA
TGTGCCAGCAGCTTGTATACAGGAACCGGAAACACCATATATTTT	CASSLYTGTGNTIYF	TRBV5-6	TRBJ1-3	NA	NA